The clone carrying this T cell receptor (beta chain) was observed a handful of times. The sample originates from a study of blood T cell repertoires in COVID-19. Study-wide background: Samples taken during acute and convalescent COVID-19 were collected in the United States, Italy and Spain. PBMCs, B-cell-depleted T cells, or T cells provided the cDNA or gDNA that made up the material.

In the original processing: The assay estimated nucleated cells by amplifying reference gene primers. Here immunoSEQ multiplex PCR was the method, and the copy in TCRdb shows in-frame clones only, minus some. That table furnishes V, J and clone size, whereas the DNA furnished D and trimming. This sample has approximately 90,000 clones, with about nine tenths found just once. Germline V CDR1 and CDR2: MNHEY, SVGAGI. The length of the CDR3 is 14 residues. The V and J ends lost 8 bases and 7 bases respectively, with 15 bases between them. Sequencing was done on a sample of peripheral blood. The receptor's source is a man in his 60s with acute or convalescent COVID-19. The J gene is TRBJ1-6, the V gene TRBV6-5; D is possibly TRBD1 (5 bases). The CDR3 protein is CASLAPRANSPLHF. CDR3 sequence (DNA): TGTGCCAGCTTGGCCCCCAGGGCAAATTCACCCCTCCACTTT.